This is a list of T cell receptor beta chains from one sample in a study of monozygotic twins with inflammatory bowel disease. TCRdb re-called the 5' RACE reads and catalogs CDR3 proteins one per entry, DNA excluded. This sample lists just over 300,000 distinct CDR3 sequences; its ten largest clones have 5.6%. Sequences were obtained from blood. These receptors were taken from a human donor with ulcerative colitis or Crohn's disease, or a healthy co-twin of an affected twin (not recorded which). Each CDR3 is given with its conserved first and last residue. Each record gives: J gene, V gene, CDR3 protein.

>TRBJ2-5|TRBV5-6
CASSYPVTGEETQYF
>TRBJ2-5|TRBV11-2
CASSLDLGTQYF
>TRBJ1-1|TRBV14
CASSLGQGEEAFF
>TRBJ2-5|TRBV21-1
CASRAQGVSFQETQYF
>TRBJ2-4|TRBV4-3
CASSQELGRELKYIQYF
>TRBJ1-1|TRBV29-1
CSVVRGGDTEAFF
>TRBJ2-3|TRBV9
CASRKGSPSRQGTQYF
>TRBJ2-3|TRBV20-1
CSARRQGITDTQYF
>TRBJ1-3|TRBV6-5
CASSYSGAGNTIYF
>TRBJ2-7|TRBV12-3/TRBV12-4
CASSLEAGGFEQYF
>TRBJ1-2|TRBV5-4
CASSFQDRATGYTF
>TRBJ2-1|TRBV24-1
CATSGDLAGGLTYNEQFF
>TRBJ1-3|TRBV5-1
CASSLGQGAGNTIYF
>TRBJ2-7|TRBV24-1
CATSDGTGTRMSYEQYF
>TRBJ2-2|TRBV7-8
CASSLVSSGYTGELFF
>TRBJ1-6|TRBV7-8
CASSLRFEYSPLHF
>TRBJ1-3|TRBV7-5
CISVSEAYITAGNTIYF
>TRBJ2-5|TRBV5-4
CASSLALGSAGTQYF
>TRBJ2-1|TRBV20-1
CSARGGAGAVNEQFF
>TRBJ2-3|TRBV9
CASSPQTGGIRDTQYF
>TRBJ1-1|TRBV7-3
CASSNRGSGTEAFF
>TRBJ2-3|TRBV6-5
CASSYLRLTDTQYF
>TRBJ1-1|TRBV29-1
CSVLPVLNTEAFF
>TRBJ1-5|TRBV12-3/TRBV12-4
CASSWTSNQPQHF
>TRBJ2-1|TRBV12-3/TRBV12-4
CASRAAGYNEQFF
>TRBJ2-5|TRBV2
CASSGPEETQYF
>TRBJ1-1|TRBV5-1
CASSLPGGHKNEAFF
>TRBJ2-1|TRBV6-2/TRBV6-3
CASSYVGQGAFGEQFF
>TRBJ2-5|TRBV12-3/TRBV12-4
CASSQGQKEETQYF
>TRBJ1-3|TRBV28
CASSFSGGIENTIYF
>TRBJ1-2|TRBV5-1
CASSSGGADYGYTF
>TRBJ2-1|TRBV12-3/TRBV12-4
CASSLEARVEQFF
>TRBJ2-7|TRBV27
CASSLDQTLLYEQYF
>TRBJ2-7|TRBV5-1
CASSLWYDPYEQYF
>TRBJ2-1|TRBV11-2
CASSLIGTSLRPEQFF
>TRBJ1-1|TRBV6-2/TRBV6-3
CASRRQGSGFAEAFF
>TRBJ1-2|TRBV20-1
CSARWSGLYGYTF
>TRBJ2-5|TRBV20-1
CSAPSGRGEETQYF
>TRBJ2-5|TRBV20-1
CSASPGPVGTQYF
>TRBJ1-4|TRBV7-2
CASSSRSWETNEKLFF
>TRBJ1-2|TRBV7-2
CASSLGTRQANYGYTF
>TRBJ2-1|TRBV12-3/TRBV12-4
CASSLNSNEQFF
>TRBJ2-1|TRBV7-3
CASSLTGEQFF
>TRBJ2-7|TRBV19
CASSQAGYEQYF
>TRBJ2-5|TRBV20-1
CSARAGGQETQYF
>TRBJ1-1|TRBV12-3/TRBV12-4
CASSFRSMNTEAFF
>TRBJ1-1|TRBV7-9
CASSHPTGAGTEAFF
>TRBJ2-7|TRBV7-2
CASSLVGPTPEQYF
>TRBJ2-2|TRBV14
CASSLAGTQRTGELFF
>TRBJ2-2|TRBV7-9
CASIMTGSTGELFF
>TRBJ2-1|TRBV20-1
CSARDPSGERNEQFF
>TRBJ1-6|TRBV19
CATRDSNNSPLHF
>TRBJ1-2|TRBV14
CASSPGLNYGYTF
>TRBJ2-5|TRBV11-3
CASSPGTSGRYQETQYF
>TRBJ2-4|TRBV20-1
CSARGGRGDIQYF